A selection of T cell receptor beta chains follows, all from one sample in a study of T-cell reconstitution after alpha-beta-depleted transplantation in children. In TCRdb, the PCR reads were re-called with MiXCR into one record per CDR3 protein. Of hundreds of thousands of distinct CDR3 sequences listed, roughly 8.2% are singletons. The input for sequencing was PBMCs, mostly from graft donor cells, taken 180 days after TCRalphabeta/CD19-depleted stem cell transplant. These TCRs come from a male patient aged 10 to 17 who had a stem cell transplant for acute lymphoblastic leukemia, so the T cells may come from the graft donor. Each CDR3 is given with its conserved first and last residue. The D gene is left open where the match is weak. Only some rows state a clone size, as once, few, many or a class for expanded clones.

j_call d_call v_call clone_size cdr3_aa cdr3_nt
TRBJ1-1 TRBD1 TRBV4-1 many CASSPGQGPNTEAFF TGCGCCAGCAGCCCCGGACAGGGACCGAACACTGAAGCTTTCTTT
TRBJ2-7 - TRBV27 many CASSSHPGAYEQYF TGTGCCAGCAGTTCCCATCCGGGGGCCTACGAGCAGTACTTC
TRBJ2-4 - TRBV24-1 many CATRQDKNIQYF TGTGCCACTCGACAGGACAAAAACATTCAGTACTTC
TRBJ1-5 - TRBV12-3/TRBV12-4 many CASSLLRNQPQHF TGTGCCAGCAGTTTGTTAAGAAATCAGCCCCAGCATTTT
TRBJ1-2 - TRBV5-4 many CASSFTKNYGYTF TGTGCCAGCAGCTTCACCAAAAACTATGGCTACACCTTC
TRBJ2-6 - TRBV10-3 - CAIISFRDASSGANVLTF TGTGCCATCATCTCCTTCCGGGATGCAAGCTCTGGGGCCAACGTCCTGACTTTC
TRBJ2-3 - TRBV20-1 many CSARERGGQYF TGCAGTGCTCGGGAGCGAGGGGGGCAGTATTTT
TRBJ2-5 - TRBV6-6 many CASERPGETQYF TGTGCCAGCGAGCGGCCGGGGGAGACCCAGTACTTC
TRBJ2-5 - TRBV11-2 many CASSSSRETQYF TGTGCCAGCAGCTCATCTCGGGAGACCCAGTACTTC
TRBJ2-2 - TRBV5-5 many CASSLSGGVNTGELFF TGTGCCAGCAGCCTGTCAGGGGGGGTTAACACCGGGGAGCTGTTTTTT
TRBJ2-1 TRBD2 TRBV7-7 many CASSLAGEGNEQFF TGTGCCAGCAGCTTAGCGGGGGAGGGCAATGAGCAGTTCTTC
TRBJ2-7 TRBD1 TRBV7-9 many CATSDRARDEQYF TGTGCCACTTCGGACAGGGCGCGGGACGAGCAGTACTTC
TRBJ1-1 - TRBV7-2 many CASSLRVLNTEAFF TGTGCCAGCAGCTTAAGGGTCCTGAACACTGAAGCTTTCTTT
TRBJ2-2 - TRBV12-3/TRBV12-4 many CASSFGGPSTYGELFF TGTGCCAGCAGTTTCGGCGGGCCGTCTACCTACGGGGAGCTGTTTTTT
TRBJ2-5 - TRBV28 many CASSLGRMETQYF TGTGCCAGCAGTTTGGGCAGGATGGAGACCCAGTACTTC
TRBJ2-1 - TRBV20-1 many CSASPRANYNEQFF TGCAGTGCTAGTCCCCGGGCAAACTACAATGAGCAGTTCTTC
TRBJ1-2 - TRBV27 many CASRDLSYGYTF TGTGCCAGCCGGGACTTATCCTATGGCTACACCTTC
TRBJ2-3 - TRBV7-2 many CASSFGGLTDTQYF TGTGCCAGCAGCTTCGGGGGTCTCACAGATACGCAGTATTTT
TRBJ2-5 TRBD1 TRBV7-2 many CASSRVGQGAETQYF TGTGCCAGCAGCCGCGTCGGACAGGGGGCTGAGACCCAGTACTTC
TRBJ2-7 TRBD1 TRBV12-3/TRBV12-4 many CASRQSRTGGDEQYF TGTGCCAGCAGACAAAGTAGGACAGGGGGCGACGAGCAGTACTTC
TRBJ1-2 TRBD1 TRBV6-5 many CASSSQGTGGGYTF TGTGCCAGCAGTTCCCAGGGGACAGGGGGTGGCTACACCTTC
TRBJ2-3 - TRBV20-1 - CSATYRGAGEDTQYF TGCAGTGCTACCTACCGGGGGGCCGGGGAAGATACGCAGTATTTT
TRBJ2-2 TRBD2 TRBV9 - CASNGAGGRYTGELFF TGTGCCAGCAATGGAGCGGGGGGGCGGTACACCGGGGAGCTGTTTTTT
TRBJ1-5 - TRBV3-1 many CASSQAFRAWDQHF TGTGCCAGCAGCCAAGCCTTCAGGGCCTGGGACCAGCATTTT
TRBJ2-1 - TRBV2 few CASIIGRGTYNEQFF TGTGCCAGCATAATCGGGAGAGGGACCTACAATGAGCAGTTCTTC
TRBJ1-3 - TRBV28 many CAGTGSSGNTIYF TGTGCCGGAACAGGGAGCTCTGGAAACACCATATATTTT
TRBJ2-7 - TRBV7-6 many CASSLFSDPGNSYEQYF TGTGCCAGCAGCTTATTTAGTGATCCGGGAAACTCCTACGAGCAGTACTTC
TRBJ2-1 TRBD2 TRBV12-3/TRBV12-4 many CASSLDGGGAYNEQFF TGTGCCAGCAGTTTAGACGGCGGGGGGGCCTACAATGAGCAGTTCTTC
TRBJ1-2 - TRBV29-1 many CSVEVPGYGYTF TGCAGCGTTGAAGTCCCAGGGTATGGCTACACCTTC
TRBJ2-2 TRBD1 TRBV5-5 many CASSRPGQLNTGELFF TGTGCCAGCAGCCGCCCGGGACAGCTGAACACCGGGGAGCTGTTTTTT
TRBJ2-7 TRBD2 TRBV2 - CASSEVLAGAYEQYF TGTGCCAGCAGTGAGGTACTAGCGGGGGCCTACGAGCAGTACTTC
TRBJ2-2 TRBD1 TRBV7-6 many CASSLGDRANTGELFF TGTGCCAGCAGCTTAGGGGACAGGGCGAACACCGGGGAGCTGTTTTTT
TRBJ2-7 - TRBV20-1 many CSAQRGTNEQYF TGCAGTGCTCAGCGCGGGACAAACGAGCAGTACTTC
TRBJ2-7 TRBD1 TRBV28 many CASSFPGQAYEQYF TGTGCCAGCAGTTTTCCGGGACAGGCCTACGAGCAGTACTTC
TRBJ2-1 - TRBV3-1 few CASCQSGAYYNEQFF TGTGCCTCCTGCCAATCGGGGGCTTACTACAATGAGCAGTTCTTC
TRBJ1-5 - TRBV7-9 many CASSLGNQPQHF TGTGCCAGCAGTTTAGGGAATCAGCCCCAGCATTTT
TRBJ2-1 - TRBV28 many CASSLIPTSSDEQFF TGTGCCAGCAGTTTGATCCCCACTAGCTCCGATGAGCAGTTCTTC
TRBJ2-3 TRBD1 TRBV4-1 many CASRQPYRGHGKDTQYF TGCGCCAGCAGGCAACCCTACAGGGGGCATGGAAAAGATACGCAGTATTTT
TRBJ1-2 - TRBV12-2 - CASRFRLGYGYTF TGTGCAAGTCGCTTTAGACTCGGCTATGGCTACACCTTC
TRBJ2-6 TRBD1 TRBV18 - CASSPLQGALGANVLTF TGTGCCAGCTCACCGCTACAGGGGGCGCTAGGGGCCAACGTCCTGACTTTC
TRBJ1-1 - TRBV6-2/TRBV6-3 many CASSRVGANTEAFF TGTGCCAGCAGCCGGGTGGGGGCGAACACTGAAGCTTTCTTT
TRBJ1-4 TRBD1 TRBV20-1 many CSAPEQGNEKLFF TGCAGTGCTCCTGAACAGGGGAATGAAAAACTGTTTTTT